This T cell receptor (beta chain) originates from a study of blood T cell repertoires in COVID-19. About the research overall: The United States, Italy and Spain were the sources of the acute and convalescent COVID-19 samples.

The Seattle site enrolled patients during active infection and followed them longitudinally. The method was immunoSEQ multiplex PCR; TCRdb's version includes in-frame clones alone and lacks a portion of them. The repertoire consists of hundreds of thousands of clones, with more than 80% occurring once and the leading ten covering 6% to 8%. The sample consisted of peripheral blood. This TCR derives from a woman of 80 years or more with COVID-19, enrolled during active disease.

The CDR3 region is CASSYPTSGGASTDTQYF. In DNA form, the CDR3 reads TGTGCCAGCAGTTACCCCACTAGCGGGGGGGCGAGCACAGATACGCAGTATTTT. The chain employs TRBV6-2 or TRBV6-3 and TRBJ2-3; 13 bases align to TRBD2. The germline CDR1 and CDR2 sequences are MNHEY and SVGEGT. With 2 bases clipped from V and 0 bases from J, the junction kept 5 bases outside the gene matches. This CDR3 comprises 18 residues.